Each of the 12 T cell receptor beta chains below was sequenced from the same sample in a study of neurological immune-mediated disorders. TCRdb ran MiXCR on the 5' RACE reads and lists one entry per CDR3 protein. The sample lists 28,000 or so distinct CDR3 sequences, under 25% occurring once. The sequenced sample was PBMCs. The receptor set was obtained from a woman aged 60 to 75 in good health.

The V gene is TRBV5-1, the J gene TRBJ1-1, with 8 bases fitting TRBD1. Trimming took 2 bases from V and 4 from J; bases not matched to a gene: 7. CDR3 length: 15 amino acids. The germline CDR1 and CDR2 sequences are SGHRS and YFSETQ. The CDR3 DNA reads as TGCGCCAGCAGCTTTGTGACAGGGGTTAGCACTGAAGCTTTCTTT. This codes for CASSFVTGVSTEAFF.

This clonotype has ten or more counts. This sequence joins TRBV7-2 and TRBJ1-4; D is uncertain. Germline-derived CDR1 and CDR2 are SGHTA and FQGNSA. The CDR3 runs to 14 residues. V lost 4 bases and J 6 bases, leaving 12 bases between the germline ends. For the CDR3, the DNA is TGTGCCAGCAGCTATTACGGGCCTTATGAAAAACTGTTTTTT. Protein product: CASSYYGPYEKLFF.

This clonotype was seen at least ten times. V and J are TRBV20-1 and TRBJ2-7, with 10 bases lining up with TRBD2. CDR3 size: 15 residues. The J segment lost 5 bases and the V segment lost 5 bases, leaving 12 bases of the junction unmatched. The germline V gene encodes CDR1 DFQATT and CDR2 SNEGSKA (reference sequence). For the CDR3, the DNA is TGCAGTGCTCGCGACGCTAGCGGGAGATACAACGAGCAGTACTTC. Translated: CSARDASGRYNEQYF.

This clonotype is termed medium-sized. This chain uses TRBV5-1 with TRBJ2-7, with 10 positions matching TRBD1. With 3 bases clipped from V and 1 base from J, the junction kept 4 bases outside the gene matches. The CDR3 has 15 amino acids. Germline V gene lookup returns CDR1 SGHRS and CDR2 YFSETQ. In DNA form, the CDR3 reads TGCGCCAGCAGCTGGGGACAGGGGAGGTCCTACGAGCAGTACTTC. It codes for CASSWGQGRSYEQYF.

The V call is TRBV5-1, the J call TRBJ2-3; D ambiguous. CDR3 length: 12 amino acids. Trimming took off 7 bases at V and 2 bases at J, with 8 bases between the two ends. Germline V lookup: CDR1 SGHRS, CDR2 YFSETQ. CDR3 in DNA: TGCGCCAGCGCCGCTTACACAGATACGCAGTATTTT. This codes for CASAAYTDTQYF.

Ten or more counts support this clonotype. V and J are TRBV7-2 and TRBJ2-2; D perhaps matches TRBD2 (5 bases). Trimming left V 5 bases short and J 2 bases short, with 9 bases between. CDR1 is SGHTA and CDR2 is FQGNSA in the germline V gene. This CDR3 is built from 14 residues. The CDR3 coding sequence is TGTGCCAGCAGCCCGGACTTCAACACCGGGGAGCTGTTTTTT. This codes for CASSPDFNTGELFF. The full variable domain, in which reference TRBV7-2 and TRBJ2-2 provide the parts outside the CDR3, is GAGVSQSPSNKVTEKGKDVELRCDPISGHTALYWYRQSLGQGLEFLIYFQGNSAPDKSGLPSDRFSAERTGGSVSTLTIQRTQQEDSAVYLCASSPDFNTGELFFGEGSRLTVL.

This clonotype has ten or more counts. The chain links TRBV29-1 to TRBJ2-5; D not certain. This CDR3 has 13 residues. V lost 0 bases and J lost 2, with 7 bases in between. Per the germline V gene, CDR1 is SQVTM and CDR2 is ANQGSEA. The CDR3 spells CSVEERLQETQYF. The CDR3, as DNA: TGCAGCGTTGAAGAAAGACTTCAAGAGACCCAGTACTTC.

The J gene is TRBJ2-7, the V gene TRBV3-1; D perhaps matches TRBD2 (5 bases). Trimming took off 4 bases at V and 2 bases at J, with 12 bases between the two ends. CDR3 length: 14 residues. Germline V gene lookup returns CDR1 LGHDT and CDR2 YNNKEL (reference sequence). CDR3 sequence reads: CASSPPAGPYEQYF. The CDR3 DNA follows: TGTGCCAGCAGCCCCCCCGCGGGCCCCTACGAGCAGTACTTC.

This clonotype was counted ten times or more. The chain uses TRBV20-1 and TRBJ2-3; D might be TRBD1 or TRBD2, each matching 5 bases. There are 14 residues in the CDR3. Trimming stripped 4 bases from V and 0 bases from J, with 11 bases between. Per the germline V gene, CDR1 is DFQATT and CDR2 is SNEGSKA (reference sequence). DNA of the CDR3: TGCAGTGCTATCGGGACGGCTAGCACAGATACGCAGTATTTT. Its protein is CSAIGTASTDTQYF.

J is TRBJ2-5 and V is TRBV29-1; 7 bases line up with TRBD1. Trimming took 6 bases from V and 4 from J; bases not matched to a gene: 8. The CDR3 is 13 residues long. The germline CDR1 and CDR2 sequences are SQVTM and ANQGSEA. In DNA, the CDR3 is TGCAGCGTGGACCCGACAGGGCGAGAGACCCAGTACTTC. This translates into CSVDPTGRETQYF.

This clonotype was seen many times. This CDR3 reads CASSESMGVTQYF. CDR3 DNA sequence: TGCGCCAGCAGTGAGTCGATGGGGGTTACGCAGTATTTT. The rearrangement uses TRBV10-1 and TRBJ2-3; the D gene could be TRBD1 or TRBD2 (5 bases each). The CDR3 length is 13 residues. V was pared by 0 bases and J by 8 bases, with 9 bases between. Germline V lookup: CDR1 WNHNN, CDR2 SYGVQD (reference sequence).

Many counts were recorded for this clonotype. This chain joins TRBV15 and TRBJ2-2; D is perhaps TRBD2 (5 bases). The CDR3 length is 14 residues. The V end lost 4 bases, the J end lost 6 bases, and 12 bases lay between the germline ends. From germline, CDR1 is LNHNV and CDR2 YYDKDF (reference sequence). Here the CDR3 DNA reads TGTGCCACCAGCATACCCCAGAGGGCCGGGGAGCTGTTTTTT. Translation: CATSIPQRAGELFF.